These T cell receptor beta chains were read from a single sample in a study of T cells in Graves' hyperthyroidism and ophthalmopathy. TCRdb called the multiplex PCR reads again in MiXCR, with one record for every CDR3 protein. The sample records a few hundred thousand distinct CDR3 sequences, more than 14% being singletons. The sequenced sample consisted of blood. These receptors all come from a woman aged 25 to 39 with Graves' ophthalmopathy. Each CDR3 is given with its conserved first and last residue. D genes are given only for firm matches. Not all rows give a size; the values are once, few, many and, for expanded clones, a class.

TRBD1	TRBV10-3	many	TRBJ1-1	CAMAGTGGDVRGAEAFF	TGTGCCATGGCCGGGACAGGGGGCGATGTTCGTGGCGCTGAAGCTTTCTTT
TRBD2	TRBV15	many	TRBJ2-3	CATSARSHSRGGADTQYF	TGTGCCACCAGCGCCCGAAGTCATTCGCGGGGAGGGGCAGATACGCAGTATTTT
TRBD1	TRBV6-1	.	TRBJ1-1	CASPRRAGGPNTEAFF	TGTGCCAGCCCTCGTCGGGCAGGGGGCCCGAACACTGAAGCTTTCTTT
.	TRBV5-1	many	TRBJ2-6	CASSFGRTTRYSGANVLTF	TGCGCCAGCAGCTTCGGGCGGACTACCCGCTACTCTGGGGCCAACGTCCTGACTTTC
.	TRBV27	many	TRBJ1-1	CARALRGAGVEAFF	TGTGCCAGGGCGCTGCGGGGAGCAGGTGTTGAAGCTTTCTTT
TRBD2	TRBV28	many	TRBJ2-5	CASSPGREHGTQYF	TGTGCCAGCAGTCCAGGGAGGGAACACGGGACCCAGTACTTC
TRBD1	TRBV2	many	TRBJ1-2	CASSDPQGANYGYTF	TGTGCCAGCAGCGACCCACAGGGGGCTAACTATGGCTACACCTTC
.	TRBV30	many	TRBJ2-1	CAWSVLGRDNEQFF	TGTGCCTGGAGTGTACTAGGGCGGGACAATGAGCAGTTCTTC
.	TRBV20-1	many	TRBJ2-3	CSARVTVSSSTDTQYF	TGCAGTGCTAGAGTCACAGTCTCCTCCTCCACAGATACGCAGTATTTT
.	TRBV6-1	few	TRBJ1-1	CASSETLGNTEAFF	TGTGCCAGCAGTGAGACACTGGGGAACACTGAAGCTTTCTTC
.	TRBV10-3	few	TRBJ1-3	CAISESFRAGRVGNTIYF	TGTGCCATCAGTGAGTCGTTCCGGGCAGGAAGGGTTGGAAACACCATATATTTT
.	TRBV7-9	.	TRBJ1-5	CASSGEMSSGNQPQHF	TGTGCCAGCAGCGGCGAGATGTCGAGTGGCAATCAGCCCCAGCATTTT
TRBD2	TRBV3-1	many	TRBJ2-1	CASSPWTSGGYNEQFF	TGTGCCAGCAGCCCATGGACTAGCGGGGGGTACAATGAGCAGTTCTTC
.	TRBV30	many	TRBJ1-6	CAWTRLGMVGESPLHF	TGTGCCTGGACCCGGCTGGGTATGGTAGGAGAGTCACCCCTCCACTTT
.	TRBV11-2	many	TRBJ2-3	CASSLGYTDTQYF	TGTGCCAGCAGCTTAGGTTACACAGATACGCAGTATTTT
TRBD2	TRBV6-2/TRBV6-3	many	TRBJ2-3	CASSLSGADTDTQYF	TGTGCCAGCAGTCTTAGCGGGGCCGACACAGATACGCAGTATTTT
.	TRBV6-1	.	TRBJ1-1	CASRSPRGANTEAFF	TGTGCCAGCAGGAGCCCTAGGGGGGCGAACACTGAAGCTTTCTTT
TRBD1	TRBV12-3/TRBV12-4	many	TRBJ1-2	CASSLGDRVGGYTF	TGTGCCAGCAGTTTAGGGGACAGGGTGGGTGGCTACACCTTC
.	TRBV15	many	TRBJ2-3	CATSTASTDTQYF	TGTGCCACCAGCACGGCAAGCACAGATACGCAGTATTTT
TRBD1	TRBV7-2	many	TRBJ1-3	CASSSYGTAGNTIYF	TGTGCCAGCAGCTCCTACGGGACAGCTGGCAACACCATATATTTT
.	TRBV6-1	many	TRBJ1-2	CASSREGGVNYGYTF	TGTGCCAGCAGTCGGGAGGGGGGGGTTAACTATGGCTACACCTTC
TRBD2	TRBV19	few	TRBJ2-6	CASSNGLAGTGANVLTF	TGTGCCAGTAGTAACGGACTAGCGGGGACTGGGGCCAACGTCCTGACTTTC
.	TRBV6-1	many	TRBJ1-1	CASSWRRNTEAFF	TGTGCCAGCAGTTGGCGACGGAACACTGAAGCTTTCTTT
TRBD1	TRBV27	.	TRBJ1-2	CASTLRPGQGAGYTF	TGTGCCAGCACCTTACGACCGGGACAGGGGGCTGGCTACACCTTC
.	TRBV5-1	many	TRBJ2-1	CASSLAADHEQFF	TGCGCCAGCAGCTTGGCCGCGGATCATGAGCAGTTCTTC
.	TRBV6-1	many	TRBJ1-2	CASSEVQGYGYTF	TGTGCCAGCAGTGAAGTTCAGGGCTATGGCTACACCTTC
.	TRBV27	many	TRBJ1-4	CASSLWATNEKLFF	TGTGCCAGCAGTTTATGGGCAACTAATGAAAAACTGTTTTTT
TRBD2	TRBV11-1	many	TRBJ2-1	CASSWKRGGVDEQFF	TGTGCCAGCAGCTGGAAGCGGGGGGGCGTGGATGAGCAGTTCTTC
.	TRBV28	many	TRBJ1-2	CASKRGSTNYGYTF	TGTGCCAGCAAGCGGGGGTCCACTAACTATGGCTACACCTTC
.	TRBV9	.	TRBJ2-7	CASSVRVGSYEQYF	TGTGCCAGCAGCGTCCGTGTGGGATCCTACGAGCAGTACTTC
.	TRBV14	.	TRBJ2-5	CASSRRQRQETQYF	TGTGCCAGCAGCCGCCGACAGAGACAAGAGACCCAGTACTTC
.	TRBV27	many	TRBJ2-1	CASSLEPDPSYNEQFF	TGTGCCAGCAGTTTAGAACCCGACCCCTCCTACAATGAGCAGTTCTTC
TRBD1	TRBV18	many	TRBJ2-7	CASSPPGQGAGEQYF	TGTGCCAGCTCACCACCGGGGCAGGGGGCTGGCGAGCAGTACTTC
.	TRBV27	few	TRBJ1-5	CASSTAQYQPQHF	TGTGCCAGCAGCACAGCCCAATATCAGCCCCAGCATTTT
.	TRBV30	many	TRBJ2-3	CAWSVVGSDTQYF	TGTGCCTGGAGTGTAGTGGGGTCAGATACGCAGTATTTT
.	TRBV10-3	many	TRBJ1-1	CAIMEGRDMNTEAFF	TGTGCCATCATGGAGGGCCGGGACATGAACACTGAAGCTTTCTTT
TRBD2	TRBV7-2	many	TRBJ2-1	CASSLETSGWTSVPEQFF	TGTGCCAGCAGCTTAGAAACATCGGGGTGGACTAGCGTCCCAGAGCAGTTCTTC
.	TRBV28	many	TRBJ1-5	CASSFFQPQHF	TGTGCCAGCAGTTTCTTTCAGCCCCAGCATTTT
.	TRBV28	many	TRBJ2-5	CASSYETSRGETQYF	TGTGCCAGCAGCTACGAAACTAGCCGAGGGGAGACCCAGTACTTC
.	TRBV2	.	TRBJ1-4	CASLTGLREKLFF	TGTGCCAGCCTAACAGGGCTGCGGGAAAAACTGTTTTTT
.	TRBV7-9	.	TRBJ1-2	CASSENYGYTF	TGTGCCAGCAGCGAGAATTATGGCTACACCTTC
.	TRBV6-1	few	TRBJ2-2	CASSARRLANTGELFF	TGTGCCAGCAGTGCCCGACGGCTCGCGAACACCGGGGAGCTGTTTTTT
TRBD2	TRBV6-1	many	TRBJ2-7	CASSDQRPGASGWSYEQYF	TGTGCCAGCAGTGATCAACGCCCCGGGGCTAGCGGGTGGTCCTACGAGCAGTACTTC
.	TRBV18	many	TRBJ2-1	CASSPLPGNYNEQFF	TGTGCCAGCTCACCCCTTCCAGGGAACTACAATGAGCAGTTCTTC
TRBD1	TRBV30	many	TRBJ1-1	CAWTLQGVSTEAFF	TGTGCCTGGACCCTGCAGGGGGTTTCTACTGAAGCTTTCTTT
TRBD1	TRBV12-3/TRBV12-4	many	TRBJ1-2	CASTRTGGYGYTF	TGTGCCAGCACCAGGACAGGGGGCTATGGCTACACCTTC
TRBD1	TRBV28	many	TRBJ2-7	CASSLPGQNYEQYF	TGTGCCAGCAGTCTGCCGGGACAGAACTACGAGCAGTACTTC
.	TRBV2	many	TRBJ1-5	CASSHLPYTGFLSASNQPQHF	TGTGCCAGCAGCCACCTACCATACACAGGGTTCCTTTCTGCTAGCAATCAGCCCCAGCATTTT